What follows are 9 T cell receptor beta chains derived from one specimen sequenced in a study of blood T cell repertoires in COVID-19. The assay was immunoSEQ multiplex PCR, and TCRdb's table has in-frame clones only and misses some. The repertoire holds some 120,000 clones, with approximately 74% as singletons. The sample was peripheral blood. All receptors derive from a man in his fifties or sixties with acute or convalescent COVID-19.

The CDR3 DNA sequence: TGTGCCAGCAGCCCGGGACGGGAGAACTCTGGAAACACCATATATTTT. Protein sequence: CASSPGRENSGNTIYF. The chain combines TRBV7-2 with TRBJ1-3, with D maybe TRBD1 (5 bases). The germline gives CDR1 SGHTA, CDR2 FQGNSA. V lost 5 bases and J 0 bases, leaving 14 bases between the germline ends. CDR3 length: 16 amino acids.

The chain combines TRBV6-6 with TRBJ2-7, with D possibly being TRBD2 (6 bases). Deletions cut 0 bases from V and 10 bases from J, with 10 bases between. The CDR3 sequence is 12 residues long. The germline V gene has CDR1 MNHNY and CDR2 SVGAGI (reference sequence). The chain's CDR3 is CASSYSPGLQYF. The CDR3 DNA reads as TGTGCCAGCAGTTACTCTCCGGGACTTCAGTACTTC.

CDR3 DNA sequence: TGTGCCAGCAGTCCCAGTCAGGGCGCGGGGGCGGCTTACAATGAGCAGTTCTTC. It yields the protein CASSPSQGAGAAYNEQFF. The chain is built from TRBV5-6 and TRBJ2-1; TRBD2 might be the D (7 bases). The CDR3 is 18 amino acids. The V end lost 5 bases, the J end lost 4 bases, and 25 bases lay between the germline ends. Germline loops: CDR1 SGHDT, CDR2 YYEEEE.

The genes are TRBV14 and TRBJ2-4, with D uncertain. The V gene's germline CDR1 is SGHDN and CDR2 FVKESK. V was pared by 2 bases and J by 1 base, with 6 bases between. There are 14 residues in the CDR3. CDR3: CASSQHSAKNIQYF. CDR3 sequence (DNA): TGTGCCAGCAGCCAACACTCGGCCAAAAACATTCAGTACTTC.

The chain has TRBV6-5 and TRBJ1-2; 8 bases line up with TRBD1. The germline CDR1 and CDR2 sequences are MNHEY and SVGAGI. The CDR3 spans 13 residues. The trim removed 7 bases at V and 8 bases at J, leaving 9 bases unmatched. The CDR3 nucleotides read TGTGCCAGCATTCAGGACAGGGCCGGGGGCTACACCTTC. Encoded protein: CASIQDRAGGYTF.

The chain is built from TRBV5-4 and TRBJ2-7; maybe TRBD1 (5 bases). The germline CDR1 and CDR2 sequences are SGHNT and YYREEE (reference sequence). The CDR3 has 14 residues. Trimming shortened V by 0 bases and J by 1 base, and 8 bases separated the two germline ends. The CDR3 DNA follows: TGTGCCAGCAGCTTGGAGGCAGGGTCCTACGAGCAGTACTTC. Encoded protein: CASSLEAGSYEQYF. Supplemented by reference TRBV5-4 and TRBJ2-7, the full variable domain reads ETGVTQSPTHLIKTRGQQVTLRCSSQSGHNTVSWYQQALGQGPQFIFQYYREEENGRGNFPPRFSGLQFPNYSSELNVNALELDDSALYLCASSLEAGSYEQYFGPGTRLTVT.

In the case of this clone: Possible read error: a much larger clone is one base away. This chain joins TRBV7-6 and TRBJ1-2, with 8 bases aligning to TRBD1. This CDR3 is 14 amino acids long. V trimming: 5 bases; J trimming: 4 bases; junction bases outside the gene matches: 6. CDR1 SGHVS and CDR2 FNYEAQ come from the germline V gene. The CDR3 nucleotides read TGTGCCAGCAGCCTCAGGACAGGGCTCTATGGCTACACCTTC. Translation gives CASSLRTGLYGYTF. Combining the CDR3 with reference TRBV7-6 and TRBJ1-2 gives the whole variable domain GAGVSQSPRYKVTKRGQDVALRCDPISGHVSLYWYRQALGQGPEFLTYFNYEAQQDKSGLPNDRFSAERPEGSISTLTIQRTEQRDSAMYRCASSLRTGLYGYTFGSGTRLTVV.

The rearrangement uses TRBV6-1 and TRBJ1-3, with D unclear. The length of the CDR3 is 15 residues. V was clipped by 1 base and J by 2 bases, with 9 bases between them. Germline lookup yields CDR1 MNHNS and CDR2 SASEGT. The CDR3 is CASSEGRQPGNTIYF. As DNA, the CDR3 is TGTGCCAGCAGTGAAGGCAGGCAGCCTGGAAACACCATATATTTT.

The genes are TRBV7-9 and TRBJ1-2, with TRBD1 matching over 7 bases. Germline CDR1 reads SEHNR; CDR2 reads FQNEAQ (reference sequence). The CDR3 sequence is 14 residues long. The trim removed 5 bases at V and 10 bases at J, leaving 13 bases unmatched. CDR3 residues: CASSETDRSLDYTF. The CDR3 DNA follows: TGTGCCAGCAGCGAAACGGACAGGAGCTTGGACTACACCTTC.